This TCR delta chain was obtained from a study of gamma-delta chains in newborns, infants, children (dated by TCRdb to between 2017 and 2020). In the study overall: In the study title, it is stated that polyclonal expansion of innate gammadelta T cells is driven by microbial exposure immediately after birth. Right after human newborns were born, the researchers looked at the way microbial exposure shaped their populations of innate gammadelta T cells.

Notes on this clone: There is no known antigen for this receptor. The sample holds no much larger clone one base away, and base qualities are not on file.

Cut back by 0 bases and 1 base, the V and J ends lie 15 bases apart. The CDR3 measures 19 amino acids from cysteine to phenylalanine. Only the CDR3 DNA is retained, 57 bases long and in frame from the first base. Taken from the germline V gene, the CDR1 and CDR2 loops are GEAIGNYY and EKD. The reads were generated on an Illumina MiSeq. TCRdb reanalyzed the public reads with the CATT caller, and identical DNA sequences were merged afterwards. This sample has about 11,000 delta-chain clones in its table, and 9% to 10% of those were observed once. The ten largest clones represent over 7.5% of the sample.

The sequence joins TRDV2 to TRDJ3, and possibly TRDD3, on 5 matching bases. The sequence came from a child who was a newborn, infant or young child, either healthy, febrile or measles-vaccinated (not recorded which). The sequenced material came from blood. The nucleotide sequence is TGTGCCTGTGACACCGCCGATACAACCGGGTCCTGGGACACCCGACAGATGTTTTTC. The resulting protein is CACDTADTTGSWDTRQMFF.